A single sample gave rise to the 26 T cell receptor beta chains below, sequenced in a study of shared clonotypes between healthy human individuals. Sequencing used immunoSEQ multiplex PCR; TCRdb keeps in-frame clones, though not all of them. Altogether hundreds of thousands of clones are present, approximately 95% being singletons, with the ten largest covering 0.095% to 0.14%. Naive CD8 cells comprised CD45RO-negative, CCR7-positively selected cells, excluding terminally differentiated effector memory CD45RA+ cells. Specimen: naive CD8+ T cells sorted from blood. These receptors all come from a woman under 40 in good health.

The chain has TRBV16 and TRBJ2-7; 7 positions agree with TRBD1. Germline V gives CDR1 KGHSY, CDR2 FQNENV. The length of the CDR3 is 14 residues. V dropped 5 bases and J dropped 8; count of bases not matched to a gene: 12. CDR3 nucleotide sequence: TGTGCCAGCAGCATCAAAGGGACAGCAATTCAGCAGTACTTC. It yields the protein CASSIKGTAIQQYF.

The chain combines TRBV19 with TRBJ2-3; 9 bases fit TRBD2. V shed 5 bases, J shed 0 bases, and the junction held 3 bases outside the gene matches. The V gene's germline CDR1 is LNHDA and CDR2 SQIVND (reference sequence). This CDR3 is 15 amino acids long. CDR3 amino acids: CASSPGLASTDTQYF. CDR3 sequence (DNA): TGTGCCAGTAGTCCCGGACTAGCGAGCACAGATACGCAGTATTTT. Full variable domain (remainder filled in from reference TRBV19 and TRBJ2-3): DGGITQSPKYLFRKEGQNVTLSCEQNLNHDAMYWYRQDPGQGLRLIYYSQIVNDFQKGDIAEGYSVSREKKESFPLTVTSAQKNPTAFYLCASSPGLASTDTQYFGPGTRLTVL.

The rearrangement uses TRBV13 and TRBJ1-2, with 7 bases that match TRBD1. With V trimmed by 0 bases and J by 4 bases, 8 bases remained unmatched. There are 16 residues in the CDR3. Germline V lookup: CDR1 PRHDT, CDR2 FYEKMQ (reference sequence). The CDR3 region is CASSLGRQGSSYGYTF. In DNA form, the CDR3 reads TGTGCCAGCAGCTTAGGGAGACAGGGTTCGAGCTATGGCTACACCTTC. Using reference TRBV13 and TRBJ1-2 for the parts outside the CDR3, the full variable domain is AAGVIQSPRHLIKEKRETATLKCYPIPRHDTVYWYQQGPGQDPQFLISFYEKMQSDKGSIPDRFSAQQFSDYHSELNMSSLELGDSALYFCASSLGRQGSSYGYTFGSGTRLTVV.

The rearrangement joins TRBV5-4 to TRBJ2-1, with TRBD2 identical over 10 bases. V was pared by 3 bases and J by 15 bases, with 18 bases of the junction left unmatched. Germline V gene data show CDR1 as SGHNT and CDR2 as YYREEE (reference sequence). The CDR3 length is 16 residues. The CDR3, as DNA: TGTGCCAGCAGCTCATGGACTAGCGGCATTACAATGAGTTGGTTCTTC. This codes for CASSSWTSGITMSWFF.

The J gene is TRBJ1-1, the V gene TRBV19; D is perhaps TRBD1 (5 bases). Germline V CDR1 and CDR2: LNHDA, SQIVND (reference sequence). The V and J ends lost 3 bases and 2 bases respectively, with 13 bases between them. This CDR3 contains 15 residues. This CDR3 is CASSMDTVGNTEAFF. In DNA, the CDR3 is TGTGCCAGTAGTATGGACACAGTCGGAAACACTGAAGCTTTCTTT.

The J gene is TRBJ1-2, the V gene TRBV5-6; tentatively, D is TRBD1 (5 bases). The CDR3 runs to 14 residues. The germline gives CDR1 SGHDT, CDR2 YYEEEE. Trimming cost V 0 bases and J 4 bases, with 10 bases left between them. Written as DNA, the CDR3 is TGTGCCAGCAGCTTGGGGGGCGCGACCTATGGCTACACCTTC. This gives the protein CASSLGGATYGYTF.

The J gene is TRBJ2-3, the V gene TRBV27, with 10 nucleotides matching TRBD1. Germline trimming cut 3 bases from V and 5 bases from J; bases unmatched to any gene: 8. CDR1 and CDR2 (germline): MNHEY, SMNVEV (reference sequence). The CDR3 consists of 16 residues. The DNA for the CDR3 is TGTGCCAGCAGTTTCTTCGAGACAGGGGGCCAAGATACGCAGTATTTT. Its protein is CASSFFETGGQDTQYF.

The rearrangement joins TRBV13 to TRBJ1-2; 8 nucleotides match TRBD1. CDR3 length equals 13 residues. Germline V lookup: CDR1 PRHDT, CDR2 FYEKMQ (reference sequence). V dropped 4 bases and J dropped 7; count of bases not matched to a gene: 5. The CDR3 sequence is CASSSGQGSGYTF. The CDR3 DNA sequence: TGTGCCAGCAGCTCAGGACAGGGATCTGGCTACACCTTC.

The rearrangement uses TRBV28 and TRBJ2-1, with D possibly TRBD2 on 6 matching bases. V was cut by 3 bases and J by 4 bases, with 19 bases left in between. This CDR3 is 17 amino acids long. Germline V gives CDR1 MDHEN, CDR2 SYDVKM. The CDR3 DNA reads as TGTGCCAGCAGTTTTATTCTTGCGGGGAGTATTTACAATGAGCAGTTCTTC. Its protein product is CASSFILAGSIYNEQFF.

For this clone: The sample has other DNA sequences that encode this CDR3 too. The J gene is TRBJ2-3, the V gene TRBV7-6; tentative D call: TRBD1 (5 bases). This CDR3 spans 14 amino acids. Trimming took 0 bases from V and 1 from J, leaving 5 bases between them. Germline assignment: CDR1 SGHVS and CDR2 FNYEAQ. DNA of the CDR3: TGTGCCAGCAGCTTAGCAGGGGGCACAGATACGCAGTATTTT. This codes for CASSLAGGTDTQYF.

This clone came up once. The chain combines TRBV5-1 with TRBJ2-1; the match to TRBD2 covers 8 bases. This CDR3 region has 15 residues. The germline V gene encodes CDR1 SGHRS and CDR2 YFSETQ. Germline trimming cut 4 bases from V and 2 bases from J; bases unmatched to any gene: 5. The CDR3 is CASSPTSGAYNEQFF. CDR3 nucleotide sequence: TGCGCCAGCAGCCCAACTAGCGGAGCCTACAATGAGCAGTTCTTC.

The chain joins TRBV4-2 to TRBJ1-2; 10 bases are a match to TRBD1. The germline V gene has CDR1 LGHNA and CDR2 YNFKEQ. V lost 3 bases and J lost 7; bases outside the gene matches: 11. The CDR3 extends over 16 amino acids. CDR3 residues: CASSQETGQGFGGYTF. The CDR3 DNA is TGTGCCAGCAGCCAGGAAACGGGACAGGGGTTCGGTGGCTACACCTTC.

The V call is TRBV27, the J call TRBJ1-2; maybe TRBD1 (5 bases). Trimming took off 0 bases at V and 7 bases at J, with 12 bases between the two ends. This CDR3 contains 14 residues. CDR1 is MNHEY and CDR2 is SMNVEV in the germline V gene (reference sequence). The CDR3, as DNA: TGTGCCAGCAGTTTATCAGGGAGGGGAGGTGGCTACACCTTC. Translated, it gives CASSLSGRGGGYTF.

The V call is TRBV29-1, the J call TRBJ2-7; D remains unclear. Per the germline V gene, CDR1 is SQVTM and CDR2 is ANQGSEA. The CDR3 length is 12 residues. The V end lost 6 bases, the J end lost 6 bases, and 15 bases lay between the germline ends. In DNA, the CDR3 is TGCAGCGTCCAACCCGGGCCAGGCGAGCAGTACTTC. Amino acids: CSVQPGPGEQYF.

The J gene is TRBJ2-7, the V gene TRBV13; possible D gene TRBD2, 5 bases. V dropped 1 base and J dropped 3 bases, with 13 bases sitting between them. CDR1 is PRHDT and CDR2 is FYEKMQ in the germline V gene (reference sequence). This CDR3 contains 15 residues. CDR3 coding DNA: TGTGCCAGCAGCTTAGCGGGGTTGGGGATCTACGAGCAGTACTTC. It encodes CASSLAGLGIYEQYF.

The J gene is TRBJ2-5, the V gene TRBV5-4; 12 positions agree with TRBD2. The J call is in doubt because the DNA end fits TRBJ2-7 better. CDR3 length: 15 amino acids. Germline loops: CDR1 SGHNT, CDR2 YYREEE (reference sequence). CDR3 amino acids: CASTLGTSGRSEQYF. The CDR3 DNA reads as TGTGCCAGCACCCTCGGAACTAGCGGGAGGTCCGAGCAGTACTTC.

The V and J genes are TRBV7-6 and TRBJ2-7; D perhaps matches TRBD2 (6 bases). The germline CDR1 and CDR2 sequences are SGHVS and FNYEAQ. CDR3 length: 13 residues. The V end was cut by 5 bases, the J end by 3 bases, with 11 bases between. The CDR3 region is CASSQAGSYEQYF. In DNA, the CDR3 is TGTGCCAGCAGCCAGGCGGGGAGCTACGAGCAGTACTTC. Full variable domain (outside the CDR3, taken from reference TRBV7-6 and TRBJ2-7): GAGVSQSPRYKVTKRGQDVALRCDPISGHVSLYWYRQALGQGPEFLTYFNYEAQQDKSGLPNDRFSAERPEGSISTLTIQRTEQRDSAMYRCASSQAGSYEQYFGPGTRLTVT.

The chain carries TRBV10-2 and TRBJ2-1; 15 bases match TRBD2. Losses at the gene ends were 3 bases for V and 8 bases for J; bases not matched to a gene: 5. Germline assignment: CDR1 WSHSY and CDR2 SAAADI. The CDR3 runs 16 residues. The CDR3 protein is CASSEGLAGGWDEQFF. DNA for the CDR3: TGCGCCAGCAGTGAAGGACTAGCGGGGGGGTGGGATGAGCAGTTCTTC.

The CDR3 sequence is CASSQGSPTSHNNEQFF. DNA of the CDR3: TGCGCCAGCAGCCAAGGGAGCCCGACTAGCCACAACAATGAGCAGTTCTTC. The gene calls are TRBV4-1 and TRBJ2-1, with 7 bases aligning to TRBD2. Germline CDR1 is MGHRA and CDR2 is YSYEKL. This CDR3 comprises 17 residues. J gave up 5 bases and V 1 base, and 11 bases lay outside the gene matches.

This rearrangement joins TRBV6-1 to TRBJ2-7, with TRBD1 identical over 9 bases. The trim removed 1 base at V and 0 bases at J, leaving 4 bases unmatched. Germline CDR1 and CDR2: MNHNS and SASEGT. This CDR3 is 16 amino acids long. CDR3 sequence (DNA): TGTGCCAGCAGTGAAGGCCCGACAGGGGGCTCCTACGAGCAGTACTTC. This gives the protein CASSEGPTGGSYEQYF.

The CDR3 DNA follows: TGTGCCAGCAGCTTGGTCCCGGACGAGCAGTACTTC. Amino acids: CASSLVPDEQYF. The chain combines TRBV5-4 with TRBJ2-7, with D unclear. Germline V gene data show CDR1 as SGHNT and CDR2 as YYREEE (reference sequence). Deletions cut 0 bases from V and 5 bases from J, with 6 bases between. This CDR3 is 12 amino acids long.

The rearrangement joins TRBV28 to TRBJ2-2, with D unresolved. The CDR3 covers 12 residues. The germline V and J ends were trimmed by 3 bases and 10 bases, with 9 bases remaining between them. Looked up from germline, CDR1 is MDHEN and CDR2 is SYDVKM. Written as DNA, the CDR3 is TGTGCCAGCAGTTTTGCCCCCATGGAGCTGTTTTTT. Translated: CASSFAPMELFF.

The V call is TRBV5-6, the J call TRBJ2-2; 10 bases map to TRBD2. This CDR3 contains 17 residues. Trimming removed 1 base from V and 7 bases from J; junction bases left unmatched: 10. CDR1 is SGHDT and CDR2 is YYEEEE in the germline V gene. CDR3 protein: CASSLSTSGTFYGELFF. The CDR3 coding sequence is TGTGCCAGCAGCTTGTCAACTAGCGGGACCTTCTACGGGGAGCTGTTTTTT. The full variable domain, in which reference TRBV5-6 and TRBJ2-2 provide the parts outside the CDR3, is DAGVTQSPTHLIKTRGQQVTLRCSPKSGHDTVSWYQQALGQGPQFIFQYYEEEERQRGNFPDRFSGHQFPNYSSELNVNALLLGDSALYLCASSLSTSGTFYGELFFGEGSRLTVL.

The chain couples TRBV19 to TRBJ1-2; D is unclear. Between the trimmed V and J ends, which lost 6 bases and 6 bases, there was a span of 26 bases. This CDR3 has 17 amino acids. From germline, CDR1 is LNHDA and CDR2 SQIVND (reference sequence). CDR3 sequence: CASSATPVMATYNGYTF. The CDR3 region has the DNA TGTGCCAGTAGCGCCACCCCGGTTATGGCCACTTATAATGGCTACACCTTC.

This clone was observed once. V and J are TRBV6-4 and TRBJ2-3; a possible D gene is TRBD2 (5 bases). Germline CDR1 is MRHNA and CDR2 is SNTAGT. Trimming removed 2 bases at V and 3 bases at J, with 12 bases between. The CDR3 totals 15 residues. This chain's CDR3 is CASSDLPDSTDTQYF. The CDR3, as DNA: TGTGCCAGCAGTGACCTCCCGGACTCAACAGATACGCAGTATTTT.

J is TRBJ1-1 and V is TRBV18; no clear D gene. Germline CDR1 reads KGHSH; CDR2 reads LQKENI. V dropped 2 bases and J dropped 0 bases, with 10 bases sitting between them. The CDR3 length is 15 residues. In DNA, the CDR3 is TGTGCCAGCTCACCAACCGGTCACATGAACACTGAAGCTTTCTTT. It encodes CASSPTGHMNTEAFF.